Described below is a single T cell receptor (beta chain) sequence and its context. This sample was included in a study of blood T cell repertoires in COVID-19. Background on the study: The origin of the acute and convalescent COVID-19 samples was the United States, Italy and Spain.

The CDR3 totals 16 residues. In germline, CDR1 is SGHNT, CDR2 YYREEE (reference sequence). V lost 0 bases, J lost 5 bases, and 6 bases stayed unmatched. Produced via immunoSEQ multiplex PCR; TCRdb's table is partial and in-frame only. The data hold about 80,000 clones, with 75% to 85% observed a single time. V and J are TRBV5-4 and TRBJ2-5, with 11 bases identical to TRBD1. The receptor was derived from a human donor in a cohort sampled during active COVID-19. The sample was peripheral blood. The CDR3 sequence is CASSLEGDRGLETQYF. The CDR3 nucleotides read TGTGCCAGCAGCTTGGAGGGGGACAGGGGGTTGGAGACCCAGTACTTC. The full variable domain, rest sourced from reference TRBV5-4 and TRBJ2-5, is ETGVTQSPTHLIKTRGQQVTLRCSSQSGHNTVSWYQQALGQGPQFIFQYYREEENGRGNFPPRFSGLQFPNYSSELNVNALELDDSALYLCASSLEGDRGLETQYFGPGTRLLVL.